This entry describes one T cell receptor (beta chain). The sample belongs to a study of control samples from healthy donors and cancer patients. CDR1 and CDR2 (germline): SGDLS, YYNGEE. The CDR3 spans 14 residues. The ends were cut back, 0 bases at V and 5 bases at J, with 9 bases in the middle. Only in-frame clones appear in the TCRdb table, and some are missing; sequencing was by immunoSEQ multiplex PCR. The table has about 130,000 clones, almost 95% seen once. The specimen sequenced was PBMCs. This clonotype was sampled from a man older than 75 with head and neck cancer. The rearrangement links TRBV9 to TRBJ1-5; TRBD1 might be the D (5 bases). The DNA of the CDR3 is TGTGCCAGCAGCGTAGAAGGGACCTATCAGCCCCAGCATTTT. Residues: CASSVEGTYQPQHF.